This entry features one TCR beta chain sequence. It was RNA transcripts that yielded the amplified TCR beta CDR3 regions. The HTBI primer set drove a first-round RT-PCR of the TCR CDR3. TCRdb analysed the multiplex PCR reads with MiXCR anew, one entry per CDR3 protein. This table has about 770,000 distinct CDR3 sequences, roughly 20% appearing once. The data are from a study of T cells in Graves' hyperthyroidism and ophthalmopathy. Germline loops: CDR1 MGHDK, CDR2 SYGVNS. The CDR3 contains 15 residues. V gave up 6 bases and J gave up 3 bases; unmatched junction bases: 8. Fresh peripheral blood, 7.5 to 10 ml, yielded the PBMCs.

Input material: blood. The sequence derives from a woman aged 50 to 60 with Graves' hyperthyroidism that later progressed to Graves' ophthalmopathy. V gene TRBV25-1 combines with J gene TRBJ1-2; TRBD1 aligns across 9 bases. The CDR3 sequence: CASSGLQGADYGYTF. For the CDR3, the DNA is TGTGCCAGCAGCGGATTACAGGGGGCGGACTATGGCTACACCTTC.